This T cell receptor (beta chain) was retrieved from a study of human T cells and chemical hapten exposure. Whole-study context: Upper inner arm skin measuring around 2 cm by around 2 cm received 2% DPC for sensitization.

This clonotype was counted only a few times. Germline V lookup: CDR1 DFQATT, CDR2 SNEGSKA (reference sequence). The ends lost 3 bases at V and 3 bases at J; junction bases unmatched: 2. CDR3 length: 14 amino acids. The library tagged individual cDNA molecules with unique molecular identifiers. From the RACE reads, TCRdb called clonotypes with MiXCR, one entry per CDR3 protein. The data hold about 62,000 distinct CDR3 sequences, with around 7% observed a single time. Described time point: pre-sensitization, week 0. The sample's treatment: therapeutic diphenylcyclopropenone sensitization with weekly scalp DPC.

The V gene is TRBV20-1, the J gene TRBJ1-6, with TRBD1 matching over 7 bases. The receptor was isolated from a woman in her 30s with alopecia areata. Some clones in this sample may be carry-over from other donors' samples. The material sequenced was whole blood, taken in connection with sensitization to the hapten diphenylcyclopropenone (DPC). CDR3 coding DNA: TGCAGTGCTAGGAGACAGGGCTATAATTCACCCCTCCACTTT. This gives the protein CSARRQGYNSPLHF.